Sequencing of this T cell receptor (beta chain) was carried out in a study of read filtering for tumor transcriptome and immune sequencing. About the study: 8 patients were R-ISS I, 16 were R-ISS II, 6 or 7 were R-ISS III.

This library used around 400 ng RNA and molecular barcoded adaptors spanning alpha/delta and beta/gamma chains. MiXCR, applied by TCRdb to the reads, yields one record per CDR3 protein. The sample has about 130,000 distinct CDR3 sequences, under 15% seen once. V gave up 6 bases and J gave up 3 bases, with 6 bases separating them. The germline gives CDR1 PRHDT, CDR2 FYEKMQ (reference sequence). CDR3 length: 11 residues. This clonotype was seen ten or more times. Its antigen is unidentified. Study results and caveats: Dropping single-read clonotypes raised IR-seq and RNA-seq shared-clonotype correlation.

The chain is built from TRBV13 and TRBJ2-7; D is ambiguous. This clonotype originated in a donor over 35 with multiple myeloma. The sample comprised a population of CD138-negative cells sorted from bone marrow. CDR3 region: CASSYRYEQYF. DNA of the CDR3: TGTGCCAGCAGTTACCGCTACGAGCAGTACTTC.